Each of the 17 T cell receptor beta chains below was sequenced from the same sample in a study of blood T cell repertoires in COVID-19. TCRdb's copy holds only in-frame clones and misses some; the assay was immunoSEQ multiplex PCR. The sample lists under 200,000 clones; under 90% were seen once. The sequenced sample was PBMCs or T cells enriched from blood (not recorded which). The receptors were sampled from a man in his fifties or sixties who had recovered from COVID-19.

The chain carries TRBV7-8 and TRBJ1-6; 9 bases align to TRBD1. This CDR3 is built from 17 residues. Looked up from germline, CDR1 is SGHVS and CDR2 is FQNEAQ. V gave up 4 bases and J gave up 9 bases; unmatched junction bases: 13. The CDR3 DNA follows: TGTGCCAGCAGCTCGCTTACCGGACAGGGGATAGGTTCACCCCTCCACTTT. Translating gives CASSSLTGQGIGSPLHF.

On this clone: Within the sample, other DNA sequences also encode this same CDR3. The genes are TRBV28 and TRBJ2-7, with D tentatively TRBD2 (5 bases). Per the germline V gene, CDR1 is MDHEN and CDR2 is SYDVKM. This CDR3 spans 12 amino acids. The ends were cut back, 2 bases at V and 4 bases at J, with 6 bases in the middle. CDR3: CASSLGGYEQYF. The DNA of the CDR3 is TGTGCCAGCAGTTTAGGAGGATACGAGCAGTACTTC.

The rearrangement uses TRBV5-5 and TRBJ1-1; 9 nucleotides match TRBD1. The germline gives CDR1 SGHKS, CDR2 YYEKEE (reference sequence). The length of the CDR3 is 13 residues. Trimming cost V 4 bases and J 4 bases; bases outside gene matches: 2. CDR3 residues: CASSLDRGTEAFF. The DNA of the CDR3 is TGTGCCAGCAGCCTGGACAGGGGCACTGAAGCTTTCTTT.

V gene TRBV11-2 combines with J gene TRBJ2-2; 7 nucleotides match TRBD1. The V gene's germline CDR1 is SGHAT and CDR2 FQNNGV. The ends lost 3 bases at V and 0 bases at J; junction bases unmatched: 7. CDR3 length: 17 residues. This CDR3 is CASSFPQTGTNTGELFF. Written as DNA, the CDR3 is TGTGCCAGCAGCTTCCCCCAGACAGGGACGAACACCGGGGAGCTGTTTTTT.

This rearrangement joins TRBV29-1 to TRBJ2-1, with D possibly matching TRBD1 (6 bases). Germline CDR1 is SQVTM and CDR2 is ANQGSEA. The CDR3 consists of 15 residues. V lost 1 base and J 0 bases, leaving 10 bases between the germline ends. CDR3: CSVEAQGSSYNEQFF. CDR3 sequence (DNA): TGCAGCGTTGAAGCTCAGGGGAGCTCCTACAATGAGCAGTTCTTC.

The chain employs TRBV7-9 and TRBJ2-1; TRBD1 matches at 11 bases. V was pared by 4 bases and J by 6 bases, with 8 bases of the junction left unmatched. The CDR3 has 16 amino acids. Germline assignment: CDR1 SEHNR and CDR2 FQNEAQ (reference sequence). CDR3 nucleotide sequence: TGTGCCAGCAGCTCCCGGACAGGGGGCACTGGCAATGAGCAGTTCTTC. Translation gives CASSSRTGGTGNEQFF.

The chain uses TRBV14 and TRBJ2-2, with a possible D match to TRBD2 (5 bases). CDR1 SGHDN and CDR2 FVKESK come from the germline V gene. The CDR3 extends over 15 amino acids. Trimming took 0 bases from V and 5 from J, leaving 10 bases between them. CDR3 protein: CASSQERRVTGELFF. The CDR3 bases are TGTGCCAGCAGCCAAGAAAGGCGGGTTACCGGGGAGCTGTTTTTT.

V and J are TRBV7-6 and TRBJ1-4; possibly TRBD1 for D (6 bases). The CDR3 consists of 14 residues. Germline V gene sequence: CDR1 SGHVS, CDR2 FNYEAQ. The germline V and J ends were trimmed by 4 bases and 2 bases, with 8 bases remaining between them. The CDR3 region has the DNA TGTGCCAGCAGCTCAGGGGCTACTAATGAAAAACTGTTTTTT. This sequence encodes CASSSGATNEKLFF.

The chain has TRBV6-5 and TRBJ1-2; D may be TRBD1 (6 bases). V gave up 6 bases and J gave up 2 bases, with 16 bases separating them. This CDR3 is 15 amino acids long. Per the germline V gene, CDR1 is MNHEY and CDR2 is SVGAGI. CDR3 sequence: CASSAGAGRNYGYTF. The CDR3 DNA is TGTGCCAGCAGCGCAGGGGCGGGCCGAAACTATGGCTACACCTTC.

This chain connects TRBV7-9 to TRBJ1-2; D might be TRBD1 (5 bases). Germline V gene sequence: CDR1 SEHNR, CDR2 FQNEAQ (reference sequence). The CDR3 is made up of 16 amino acids. V was pared by 2 bases and J by 3 bases, with 16 bases between. CDR3 DNA sequence: TGTGCCAGCAGCTTAAGAAAGGAGGGGCTCTACTATGGCTACACCTTC. Translation gives CASSLRKEGLYYGYTF. The variable domain in full, completed from reference TRBV7-9 and TRBJ1-2, reads DTGVSQNPRHKITKRGQNVTFRCDPISEHNRLYWYRQTLGQGPEFLTYFQNEAQLEKSRLLSDRFSAERPKGSFSTLEIQRTEQGDSAMYLCASSLRKEGLYYGYTFGSGTRLTVV.

This chain links TRBV5-1 with TRBJ1-6, with a possible D match to TRBD1 (6 bases). CDR1 is SGHRS, CDR2 YFSETQ, per germline. The ends were cut back, 2 bases at V and 11 bases at J, with 14 bases in the middle. This CDR3 is 14 amino acids long. The DNA of the CDR3 is TGCGCCAGCAGCTTAAACAGGGCCGTTACACCCCTCCACTTT. This sequence encodes CASSLNRAVTPLHF.

The chain has TRBV7-9 and TRBJ2-7; possibly TRBD1 for D (5 bases). Per germline, CDR1 SEHNR and CDR2 FQNEAQ (reference sequence). V was shortened by 6 bases and J by 2 bases, with 11 bases between the two germline ends. CDR3 length: 13 amino acids. CDR3 DNA sequence: TGTGCCAGCAGTCCCGACAGTGCCTACGAGCAGTACTTC. It encodes CASSPDSAYEQYF.

Points on this clone: At the DNA level, this CDR3 is encoded by other sequences in the same sample as well. The rearrangement uses TRBV10-1 and TRBJ2-2; TRBD1 matches 9 bases. Trimming removed 6 bases from V and 3 bases from J; junction bases left unmatched: 2. This CDR3 region has 14 residues. Looked up from germline, CDR1 is WNHNN and CDR2 is SYGVQD (reference sequence). In DNA form, the CDR3 reads TGCGCCAGCAGGCGGGACAGGGACACCGGGGAGCTGTTTTTT. It codes for CASRRDRDTGELFF.

This chain connects TRBV4-2 to TRBJ2-6; 7 bases map to TRBD2. In germline, CDR1 is LGHNA, CDR2 YNFKEQ. J gave up 1 base and V 1 base, and 1 base lay outside the gene matches. This CDR3 has 16 residues. CDR3 bases: TGTGCCAGCAGCCAAGGGGAGGGGTCTGGGGCCAACGTCCTGACTTTC. This codes for CASSQGEGSGANVLTF.

The gene calls are TRBV5-1 and TRBJ2-5; 7 bases line up with TRBD2. Germline-derived CDR1 and CDR2 are SGHRS and YFSETQ. The CDR3 runs to 16 residues. The trim removed 4 bases at V and 5 bases at J, leaving 14 bases unmatched. The CDR3 DNA sequence: TGCGCCAGCAGCCTTAAGGTGGGGGGGTCCGAGGAGACCCAGTACTTC. Amino acids: CASSLKVGGSEETQYF.

The rearrangement uses TRBV6-5 and TRBJ2-7; D not certain. V lost 2 bases, J lost 3 bases, and 5 bases lay in between. Germline V gives CDR1 MNHEY, CDR2 SVGAGI. The CDR3 covers 12 residues. The CDR3 DNA follows: TGTGCCAGCAGTTACCAGTACTACGAGCAGTACTTC. Residues: CASSYQYYEQYF.

The rearrangement joins TRBV2 to TRBJ2-5; TRBD1 might be the D (6 bases). Trimming took off 8 bases at V and 2 bases at J, with 15 bases between the two ends. The CDR3 loop spans 14 amino acids. From germline, CDR1 is SNHLY and CDR2 FYNNEI. As DNA, the CDR3 is TGTGCCAGCCGAGGACAGCCAGGACAAGAGACCCAGTACTTC. Its protein is CASRGQPGQETQYF.